This T cell receptor beta chain is from a study of T cell responses to AZD1222 COVID-19 vaccine. CDR3 size: 16 residues. The ends were cut back, 2 bases at V and 0 bases at J, with 11 bases in the middle. CDR1 is MNHEY, CDR2 SMNVEV, per germline (reference sequence). Some clones are missing from TCRdb's copy, which holds only in-frame ones; the method was immunoSEQ multiplex PCR. The sample holds just under 80,000 clones, more than 85% seen once. Samples with a second dose at about 4 or about 12 weeks were pooled together. Regarding this clone: Its antigen is still unknown.

Study outcomes and limitations: A rise in Spike-specific TCR breadth and depth followed two AZD1222 doses. Of spike-specific TCRs, nearly half reportedly target regions left unmutated in variants.

The sequence was collected from an adult who received the AZD1222 COVID-19 vaccine. The sample here was peripheral blood, taken 28 days after the second AZD1222 dose. J is TRBJ1-5 and V is TRBV27; D is uncertain. CDR3 loop: CASSLIGGYSNQPQHF. For the CDR3, the DNA is TGTGCCAGCAGTTTAATCGGCGGGTATAGCAATCAGCCCCAGCATTTT.